The rows below give T cell receptor beta chains drawn from one sample of a study of PD-1 blockade in mismatch repair-deficient tumors. The method was immunoSEQ multiplex PCR; TCRdb's version includes in-frame clones alone and lacks a portion of them. The repertoire holds around 130,000 clones, with around nine tenths as singletons. Sample: peripheral blood, taken just under 74 weeks after starting pembrolizumab. The receptors were sampled from an adult with mismatch repair-deficient cancer. The CDR3 runs from the conserved cysteine through the conserved F or W. Fields, in order: V gene, J gene, CDR3 protein.

TRBV19	TRBJ2-7	CASSVGQGGYEQYF
TRBV5-1	TRBJ2-1	CASSSGRAGGRENEQFF
TRBV25-1	TRBJ2-7	CASRGESSYEQYF
TRBV28	TRBJ2-3	CASSLPADRWDTQYF
TRBV9	TRBJ2-1	CASSASGLNEQFF
TRBV6-5	TRBJ1-5	CASSSSGASNQPQHF
TRBV5-4	TRBJ2-2	CASSPGLAGHTGELFF
TRBV6-1	TRBJ2-7	CASSELGQGNEQYF
TRBV30	TRBJ2-7	CAWSVTGLEQYF
TRBV7-9	TRBJ2-7	CASSLAEGEHGSYEQYF
TRBV4-1	TRBJ2-7	CASSHPSSQDEQYF
TRBV5-1	TRBJ2-7	CASSSTGGTYEQYF
TRBV7-9	TRBJ2-2	CASSLDGLRDTGELFF
TRBV5-1	TRBJ2-3	CASSLNGQSPDTQYF
TRBV5-4	TRBJ1-1	CASRPIQGGTEAFF
TRBV2	TRBJ2-5	CASSEARETHGTQYF
TRBV5-7	TRBJ2-1	CASSYTRPPGGLTYNEQFF
TRBV6-5	TRBJ2-3	CASRGYITDTQYF
TRBV7-9	TRBJ2-1	CASRSEGLEQFF
TRBV5-5	TRBJ2-7	CASSKGLVYEQYF
TRBV6-5	TRBJ2-3	CASSYAGTGVTDTQYF
TRBV28	TRBJ2-3	CASSSGQGATDTQYF
TRBV4-1	TRBJ2-1	CASSQLIKTGGYNEQFF
TRBV15	TRBJ2-5	CATSSGDRRVLQETQYF
TRBV2	TRBJ2-2	CASSASGRDTGELFF